The 28 T cell receptor beta chains in this list originate from one sample, sequenced in a study of cytotoxic CD8 clonotypes in ibrutinib-treated CLL. The assay was immunoSEQ multiplex PCR, and TCRdb's table has in-frame clones only and misses some. The sample has approximately 170,000 clones; around nine tenths are singletons. The material was PBMCs, obtained at disease progression, from a patient treated with ibrutinib. All receptors come from a human donor with chronic lymphocytic leukemia.

The rearrangement uses TRBV27 and TRBJ2-3; maybe TRBD2 (6 bases). The germline V gene encodes CDR1 MNHEY and CDR2 SMNVEV (reference sequence). The length of the CDR3 is 16 residues. Trimming pared 7 bases from V and 1 base from J, leaving 18 bases between. The CDR3 DNA is TGTGCCAGCAAAGGACCGCGGGGCATTGGCACAGATACGCAGTATTTT. Translation gives CASKGPRGIGTDTQYF.

This chain joins TRBV10-3 and TRBJ1-3; TRBD1 might be the D (5 bases). The germline V gene encodes CDR1 ENHRY and CDR2 SYGVKD. The germline V and J ends were trimmed by 0 bases and 4 bases, with 13 bases remaining between them. The CDR3 length is 16 residues. CDR3: CAISESAGLIGNTIYF. CDR3 bases: TGTGCCATCAGTGAGTCGGCAGGGCTTATCGGAAACACCATATATTTT.

V gene TRBV27 combines with J gene TRBJ2-3; 7 nucleotides align to TRBD1. The CDR3 extends over 16 amino acids. With V trimmed by 5 bases and J by 2 bases, 10 bases remained unmatched. Germline assignment: CDR1 MNHEY and CDR2 SMNVEV (reference sequence). The CDR3 bases are TGTGCCAGCAGTCACGAGGGGGCTCTAATCACAGATACGCAGTATTTT. This gives the protein CASSHEGALITDTQYF.

In its sample, this clone was seen a few times. This chain connects TRBV27 to TRBJ2-7, with 7 nucleotides matching TRBD2. Germline lookup yields CDR1 MNHEY and CDR2 SMNVEV (reference sequence). The CDR3 sequence is 13 residues long. With V trimmed by 8 bases and J by 4 bases, 8 bases remained unmatched. CDR3 sequence reads: CASRRREPYEQYF. The CDR3 DNA follows: TGTGCCAGCCGACGGCGGGAGCCTTACGAGCAGTACTTC.

The CDR3 sequence: CASSLSGEATEAFF. CDR3 DNA sequence: TGTGCCAGCAGTTTATCAGGGGAGGCCACTGAAGCTTTCTTT. V usage is TRBV27 and J usage is TRBJ1-1, with D tentatively TRBD1 (5 bases). Germline CDR1 MNHEY, CDR2 SMNVEV (reference sequence). The CDR3 length is 14 residues. V dropped 0 bases and J dropped 4 bases, with 9 bases sitting between them.

The V and J genes are TRBV28 and TRBJ2-7; no reliable D call. V lost 6 bases to trimming and J lost 2 bases, with 5 bases between them. Germline loops: CDR1 MDHEN, CDR2 SYDVKM. CDR3 length equals 11 residues. This CDR3 reads CASSRTYEQYF. The CDR3 bases are TGTGCCAGCAGCCGAACCTACGAGCAGTACTTC.

V is TRBV18 and J is TRBJ2-7; TRBD1 matches 7 bases. V was clipped by 4 bases and J by 0 bases; unmatched bases: 6. The CDR3 contains 15 residues. Germline CDR1 KGHSH, CDR2 LQKENI. CDR3 in amino acids: CASSRFGQDSYEQYF. The CDR3 DNA follows: TGTGCCAGCTCACGGTTCGGACAGGACTCCTACGAGCAGTACTTC.

The genes are TRBV11-3 and TRBJ1-1; D may be TRBD1 (5 bases). This CDR3 has 14 amino acids. Germline V gene data show CDR1 as SGHNT and CDR2 as YENEEA. The V and J ends lost 7 bases and 4 bases respectively, with 16 bases between them. CDR3 residues: CASTKVAGITEAFF. DNA of the CDR3: TGTGCCAGCACGAAAGTCGCAGGGATCACTGAAGCTTTCTTT. Drawing the rest from reference TRBV11-3 and TRBJ1-1, the complete variable domain is EAGVVQSPRYKIIEKKQPVAFWCNPISGHNTLYWYLQNLGQGPELLIRYENEEAVDDSQLPKDRFSAERLKGVDSTLKIQPAELGDSAVYLCASTKVAGITEAFFGQGTRLTVV.

The chain combines TRBV6-5 with TRBJ1-3; weak D call: TRBD1 (6 bases). From germline, CDR1 is MNHEY and CDR2 SVGAGI. Between the trimmed V and J ends, which lost 6 bases and 4 bases, there was a span of 16 bases. This CDR3 spans 15 amino acids. CDR3 nucleotides: TGTGCCAGCAGCCGGGGACATCGTGAGGGAAACACCATATATTTT. It is translated as CASSRGHREGNTIYF.

V and J are TRBV19 and TRBJ2-5; D is possibly TRBD1 (6 bases). There are 15 residues in the CDR3. Trimming took 6 bases from V and 2 from J, leaving 16 bases between them. CDR1 is LNHDA and CDR2 is SQIVND in the germline V gene (reference sequence). CDR3: CASSPGTLRQETQYF. The DNA for the CDR3 is TGTGCCAGTAGCCCCGGGACACTCAGACAAGAGACCCAGTACTTC.

This sequence joins TRBV6-5 and TRBJ1-4; D perhaps matches TRBD1 (6 bases). Germline-derived CDR1 and CDR2 are MNHEY and SVGAGI. The CDR3 sequence is 16 residues long. Trimming cost V 4 bases and J 0 bases, with 12 bases left between them. The chain's CDR3 is CASSLRTEATNEKLFF. CDR3 DNA sequence: TGTGCCAGCAGTTTACGGACAGAGGCAACTAATGAAAAACTGTTTTTT.

The V and J genes are TRBV5-4 and TRBJ2-6; D is ambiguous. V was shortened by 0 bases and J by 0 bases, with 1 base between the two germline ends. The CDR3 loop spans 14 amino acids. The germline gives CDR1 SGHNT, CDR2 YYREEE (reference sequence). The CDR3 is CASSLGSGANVLTF. Written as DNA, the CDR3 is TGTGCCAGCAGCTTGGGCTCTGGGGCCAACGTCCTGACTTTC.

The count of this clone is one. The gene calls are TRBV30 and TRBJ2-1, with D uncertain. V was shortened by 4 bases and J by 7 bases, with 5 bases between the two germline ends. The length of the CDR3 is 10 residues. Per germline, CDR1 GTSNPN and CDR2 SVGIG (reference sequence). CDR3 in DNA: TGTGCCTGGATGCGGAATGAGCAGTTCTTC. Translation: CAWMRNEQFF.

Only one count was recorded for this clone. DNA of the CDR3: TGTGCCAGCAGTGGACGGGGGAGATCCTACGAGCAGTACTTC. Translated, it gives CASSGRGRSYEQYF. This rearrangement joins TRBV6-1 to TRBJ2-7; TRBD2 might be the D (6 bases). CDR3 length equals 14 residues. V gave up 4 bases and J gave up 1 base, with 11 bases separating them. Germline assignment: CDR1 MNHNS and CDR2 SASEGT.

CDR3 in DNA: TGTGCCAGCAGCAGTGCGGCGGGAGGTGTGGGGTACAATGAGCAGTTCTTC. It is translated as CASSSAAGGVGYNEQFF. The chain recombines TRBV7-2 with TRBJ2-1; 8 bases line up with TRBD2. The germline V gene encodes CDR1 SGHTA and CDR2 FQGNSA. This CDR3 comprises 17 residues. V dropped 5 bases and J dropped 4; count of bases not matched to a gene: 13.

This clone appeared a single time. The chain carries TRBV5-1 and TRBJ2-5; D is unclear. The J call may be wrong; the DNA end is better matched by TRBJ2-7. From germline, CDR1 is SGHRS and CDR2 YFSETQ. This CDR3 comprises 15 residues. CDR3 residues: CASSPQDSLSYEQYF. Here the CDR3 DNA reads TGCGCCAGCAGCCCCCAAGACTCCCTGAGCTACGAGCAGTACTTC.

The genes are TRBV28 and TRBJ2-1, with TRBD1 identical over 8 bases. The V segment lost 4 bases and the J segment 2 bases; nucleotides outside the gene matches: 7. Looked up from germline, CDR1 is MDHEN and CDR2 is SYDVKM. The CDR3 covers 16 residues. The DNA of the CDR3 is TGTGCCAGCAGTTCCCTTAACAGGGGGGCCTACAATGAGCAGTTCTTC. The encoded protein is CASSSLNRGAYNEQFF.

The chain recombines TRBV7-3 with TRBJ2-7; D assignment may be TRBD1 or TRBD2 (6 bases each). Trimming shortened V by 1 base and J by 5 bases, and 15 bases separated the two germline ends. CDR3 size: 15 residues. In germline, CDR1 is SGHTA, CDR2 FQGTGA. CDR3 coding DNA: TGTGCCAGCAGCTTAAAGTGGGGGGCTATCCACGAGCAGTACTTC. It codes for CASSLKWGAIHEQYF.

The CDR3 sequence is CASSLPATYGYTF. The DNA for the CDR3 is TGTGCCAGCAGTTTACCAGCCACATATGGCTACACCTTC. The chain has TRBV27 and TRBJ1-2; D ambiguous. V lost 2 bases and J 5 bases, leaving 9 bases between the germline ends. Germline V gene lookup returns CDR1 MNHEY and CDR2 SMNVEV (reference sequence). The CDR3 is 13 residues long.

The chain employs TRBV5-1 and TRBJ2-3; D is ambiguous. The CDR3 runs to 14 residues. In germline, CDR1 is SGHRS, CDR2 YFSETQ. V lost 3 bases to trimming and J lost 2 bases, with 10 bases between them. CDR3 coding DNA: TGCGCCAGCAGCTGGGGTAAGGTCACAGATACGCAGTATTTT. The encoded protein is CASSWGKVTDTQYF.

V is TRBV19 and J is TRBJ1-3, with 8 bases aligning to TRBD1. CDR1 and CDR2 (germline): LNHDA, SQIVND (reference sequence). The V gene end was trimmed by 1 base and the J gene end by 4 bases; junction bases not matched to a gene: 15. CDR3 length: 19 amino acids. CDR3 sequence (DNA): TGTGCCAGTAGTATAGGAGTCTTTCTTGGACAGGGCGGAGGAAACACCATATATTTT. This encodes CASSIGVFLGQGGGNTIYF.

V and J are TRBV9 and TRBJ2-3; 10 bases align to TRBD1. Trimming at V came to 3 bases and at J to 3 bases, leaving 10 bases not matched to a gene. The CDR3 length is 17 residues. Germline V lookup: CDR1 SGDLS, CDR2 YYNGEE. CDR3 DNA sequence: TGTGCCAGCAGCGCGCCGGGATGGGACAGGGGAACAGATACGCAGTATTTT. The encoded protein is CASSAPGWDRGTDTQYF.

This clone came up once. The chain links TRBV19 to TRBJ2-7; 7 bases match TRBD1. Looked up from germline, CDR1 is LNHDA and CDR2 is SQIVND (reference sequence). V was clipped by 1 base and J by 5 bases; unmatched bases: 11. The CDR3 has 16 amino acids. CDR3 nucleotide sequence: TGTGCCAGTAGTATAGTGACAGGGAAAGCAAGGCACGAGCAGTACTTC. Its translation is CASSIVTGKARHEQYF.

The J gene is TRBJ1-1, the V gene TRBV4-1, with D possibly TRBD1 on 6 matching bases. Per the germline V gene, CDR1 is MGHRA and CDR2 is YSYEKL. The V end lost 1 base, the J end lost 5 bases, and 14 bases lay between the germline ends. The CDR3 has 15 amino acids. CDR3 in amino acids: CASSQVAGVGTEAFF. In DNA, the CDR3 is TGCGCCAGCAGCCAAGTGGCAGGGGTTGGGACTGAAGCTTTCTTT.

The V gene is TRBV5-1, the J gene TRBJ1-2; TRBD1 is a possible D gene (6 bases). In germline, CDR1 is SGHRS, CDR2 YFSETQ. This CDR3 has 14 residues. Trimming stripped 0 bases from V and 7 bases from J, with 13 bases between. The CDR3 protein is CASSLGGGARGYTF. The CDR3 DNA reads as TGCGCCAGCAGCTTGGGAGGGGGGGCGCGTGGCTACACCTTC.

The chain couples TRBV6-5 to TRBJ2-3; D remains unclear. Looked up from germline, CDR1 is MNHEY and CDR2 is SVGAGI. The CDR3 runs 11 residues. V lost 7 bases and J 7 bases, leaving 9 bases between the germline ends. The CDR3 region is CASTKGNTQYF. The CDR3 DNA follows: TGTGCCAGCACCAAAGGGAATACGCAGTATTTT.

This chain's CDR3 is CAWSFDNTEAFF. In DNA, the CDR3 is TGTGCCTGGAGTTTCGACAACACTGAAGCTTTCTTT. The chain couples TRBV30 to TRBJ1-1; unclear D gene. This CDR3 is built from 12 residues. The ends were cut back, 2 bases at V and 2 bases at J, with 6 bases in the middle. Looked up from germline, CDR1 is GTSNPN and CDR2 is SVGIG (reference sequence).

The chain combines TRBV28 with TRBJ1-4; D gene unclear. Trimming pared 1 base from V and 0 bases from J, leaving 6 bases between. The CDR3 length is 15 residues. Germline CDR1 reads MDHEN; CDR2 reads SYDVKM. The CDR3 sequence is CASSLYGTTNEKLFF. CDR3 sequence (DNA): TGTGCCAGCAGTTTATATGGAACAACTAATGAAAAACTGTTTTTT.